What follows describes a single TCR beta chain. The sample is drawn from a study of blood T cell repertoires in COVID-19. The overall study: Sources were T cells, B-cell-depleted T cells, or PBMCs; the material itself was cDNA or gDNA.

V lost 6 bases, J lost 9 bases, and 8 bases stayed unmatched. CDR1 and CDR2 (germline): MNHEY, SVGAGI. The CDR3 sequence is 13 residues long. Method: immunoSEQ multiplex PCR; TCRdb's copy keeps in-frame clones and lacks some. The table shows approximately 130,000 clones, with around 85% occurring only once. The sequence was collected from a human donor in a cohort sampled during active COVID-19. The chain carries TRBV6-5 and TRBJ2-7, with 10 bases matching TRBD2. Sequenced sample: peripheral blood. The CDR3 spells CASSRSGGDGQYF. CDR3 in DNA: TGTGCCAGCAGCCGGAGCGGGGGGGACGGGCAGTACTTC.